This TCR beta chain derives from a study of blood T cell repertoires in COVID-19. Across the whole study: Samples taken during acute and convalescent COVID-19 were collected in the United States, Italy and Spain. T cells, B-cell-depleted T cells, or PBMCs provided the cDNA or gDNA that served as material.

Sequencing used immunoSEQ multiplex PCR; TCRdb keeps in-frame clones, though not all of them. The table records 70,000 to 95,000 clones, roughly 92% of them present only once. The table lists this clone with a count of one. The germline V gene encodes CDR1 SNHLY and CDR2 FYNNEI. Trimming shortened V by 3 bases and J by 4 bases, and 5 bases separated the two germline ends. The CDR3 is 12 residues long. The source of this sequence is a woman in her fifties or sixties with active COVID-19. The sample consisted of peripheral blood. The chain recombines TRBV2 with TRBJ2-3; D call uncertain. CDR3 in amino acids: CASSEGADTQYF. The CDR3 region has the DNA TGTGCCAGCAGTGAGGGCGCAGATACGCAGTATTTT. Variable domain in full (rest from reference TRBV2 and TRBJ2-3): EPEVTQTPSHQVTQMGQEVILRCVPISNHLYFYWYRQILGQKVEFLVSFYNNEISEKSEIFDDQFSVERPDGSNFTLKIRSTKLEDSAMYFCASSEGADTQYFGPGTRLTVL.